This is a list of T cell receptor beta chains from one sample in a study of PD-L1 blockade in urothelial cancer. This table comes from immunoSEQ multiplex PCR, and its TCRdb copy is limited to in-frame clones, with some not included. This sample carries around 100,000 clones, more than 75% of them seen once, and the ten largest clones take roughly 2%. The sample consisted of PBMCs, taken around atezolizumab (anti-PD-L1) treatment. These TCRs come from a man aged 55-75 years with urothelial cancer. Each CDR3 is given with its conserved first and last residue. The D gene is left open where the match is weak. Size tells how often a clone was seen (once, few, many) or the class of an expanded clone, and some rows leave it out.

d_call: .; j_call: TRBJ1-3; v_call: TRBV7-6; clone_size: .; cdr3_nt: TGTGCCAGCAGTATCGGGGTGGATGGAAACACCATATATTTT; cdr3_aa: CASSIGVDGNTIYF
d_call: .; j_call: TRBJ1-1; v_call: TRBV30; clone_size: few; cdr3_nt: TGTGCCTGGAGTGTATGGCAGAACACTGAAGCTTTCTTT; cdr3_aa: CAWSVWQNTEAFF
d_call: TRBD1; j_call: TRBJ2-7; v_call: TRBV6-5; clone_size: .; cdr3_nt: TGTGCCAGCAGTTACATGTCGGGACAGGCCTACGAGCAGTACTTC; cdr3_aa: CASSYMSGQAYEQYF
d_call: TRBD2; j_call: TRBJ2-2; v_call: TRBV7-3; clone_size: .; cdr3_nt: TGTGCCAGCAGTCGGGGGACTAGGGAAACCGGGGAGCTGTTTTTT; cdr3_aa: CASSRGTRETGELFF
d_call: TRBD1; j_call: TRBJ1-1; v_call: TRBV6-1; clone_size: once; cdr3_nt: TGTGCCAGCAGTGGGGGACAGGGGGCTTCAGCTTTCTTT; cdr3_aa: CASSGGQGASAFF
d_call: .; j_call: TRBJ2-5; v_call: TRBV4-2; clone_size: once; cdr3_nt: TGTGCCAGCAGCCAAGATGTGGGGGCAGAGACCCAGTACTTC; cdr3_aa: CASSQDVGAETQYF
d_call: TRBD1; j_call: TRBJ1-5; v_call: TRBV27; clone_size: .; cdr3_nt: TGTGCCAGCAGTCCAGGACAGGGGGGTCAGCCCCAGCATTTT; cdr3_aa: CASSPGQGGQPQHF
d_call: .; j_call: TRBJ2-1; v_call: TRBV5-4; clone_size: .; cdr3_nt: TGTGCCAGCAGCTTTGGGAGCTCCTACAATGAGCAGTTCTTC; cdr3_aa: CASSFGSSYNEQFF
d_call: TRBD2; j_call: TRBJ2-2; v_call: TRBV6-1; clone_size: .; cdr3_nt: TGTGCCATCAGTCTGGGACTAGCGGGCGGGGAGCTGTTTTTT; cdr3_aa: CAISLGLAGGELFF
d_call: TRBD1; j_call: TRBJ1-4; v_call: TRBV14; clone_size: few; cdr3_nt: TGTGCCAGCAGCCAAGAGACAGGGGGCAGTTTTGGAAAACTGTTTTTT; cdr3_aa: CASSQETGGSFGKLFF
d_call: TRBD2; j_call: TRBJ2-5; v_call: TRBV2; clone_size: .; cdr3_nt: TGTGCCAGCAGTGACGGACTAGCGGGGGGGCAGTTTAAAGAGACCCAGTACTTC; cdr3_aa: CASSDGLAGGQFKETQYF
d_call: .; j_call: TRBJ2-4; v_call: TRBV6-6; clone_size: once; cdr3_nt: TGTGCCAGCACCCTAGACCGAACCGGCGGGGCAAACATTCAGTACTTC; cdr3_aa: CASTLDRTGGANIQYF
d_call: TRBD1; j_call: TRBJ2-3; v_call: TRBV5-1; clone_size: .; cdr3_nt: TGCGCCAGCAGCTTTGGGGGACAGGGCTACACAGATACGCAGTATTTT; cdr3_aa: CASSFGGQGYTDTQYF
d_call: .; j_call: TRBJ1-5; v_call: TRBV19; clone_size: .; cdr3_nt: TGTGCCAGTACCAGGGACTGGGGGAGCAATCAGCCCCAGCATTTT; cdr3_aa: CASTRDWGSNQPQHF
d_call: TRBD2; j_call: TRBJ2-1; v_call: TRBV9; clone_size: .; cdr3_nt: TGTGCCAGCAGCACAGAAGGACTAGCGGGAAACAATGAGCAGTTCTTC; cdr3_aa: CASSTEGLAGNNEQFF
d_call: TRBD2; j_call: TRBJ2-5; v_call: TRBV19; clone_size: .; cdr3_nt: TGTGCCAGTAGTACGGGACTAGCGGGGCCCGGGACCCAGTACTTC; cdr3_aa: CASSTGLAGPGTQYF
d_call: TRBD2; j_call: TRBJ2-3; v_call: TRBV7-9; clone_size: .; cdr3_nt: TGTGCCAGCAGCCCCATGTCTAGCGGGGGGGGTCGCGCAGATACGCAGTATTTT; cdr3_aa: CASSPMSSGGGRADTQYF
d_call: .; j_call: TRBJ2-1; v_call: TRBV6-1; clone_size: .; cdr3_nt: TGTGCCAGCAGGCCCGCCCATGGGACTTCGGATGAGCAGTTCTTC; cdr3_aa: CASRPAHGTSDEQFF
d_call: TRBD1; j_call: TRBJ2-7; v_call: TRBV10-3; clone_size: .; cdr3_nt: TGTGCCATCAGTCCGGGACAGGGGGCGGCCTACGAGCAGTACTTC; cdr3_aa: CAISPGQGAAYEQYF
d_call: .; j_call: TRBJ1-2; v_call: TRBV12-5; clone_size: .; cdr3_nt: TGTGCTAGTGGTTCCGTGGGGGACTTCACCTTC; cdr3_aa: CASGSVGDFTF
d_call: TRBD1; j_call: TRBJ1-5; v_call: TRBV27; clone_size: .; cdr3_nt: TGTGCCAGCAGCTGGGACAGGGGGGTCCAGCCCCAGCATTTT; cdr3_aa: CASSWDRGVQPQHF
d_call: TRBD1; j_call: TRBJ2-2; v_call: TRBV5-1; clone_size: .; cdr3_nt: TGCGCCAGCAGCAGGGACAGTAACACCGGGGAGCTGTTTTTT; cdr3_aa: CASSRDSNTGELFF
d_call: .; j_call: TRBJ2-1; v_call: TRBV9; clone_size: .; cdr3_nt: TGTGCCAGCAGGTCTGGGGCCTCCCCCTACAATGAGCAGTTCTTC; cdr3_aa: CASRSGASPYNEQFF
d_call: TRBD2; j_call: TRBJ2-1; v_call: TRBV7-2; clone_size: .; cdr3_nt: TGTGCCAGCAGCCGCGGGGGTAGCGGGAAGAATGAGCAGTTCTTC; cdr3_aa: CASSRGGSGKNEQFF
d_call: .; j_call: TRBJ2-7; v_call: TRBV11-3; clone_size: .; cdr3_nt: TGTGCCAGCAGCACCCGGGACGGGACTCTCGAGCAGTACTTC; cdr3_aa: CASSTRDGTLEQYF
d_call: TRBD1; j_call: TRBJ2-1; v_call: TRBV7-9; clone_size: .; cdr3_nt: TGTGCCAGCAGCTTAGCGCCAGGGGGCGCCTACAATGAGCAGTTCTTC; cdr3_aa: CASSLAPGGAYNEQFF
d_call: .; j_call: TRBJ2-1; v_call: TRBV4-3; clone_size: .; cdr3_nt: TGCGCCAGCAGCGGAACCAGGGGATCCTACAATGAGCAGTTCTTC; cdr3_aa: CASSGTRGSYNEQFF
d_call: TRBD2; j_call: TRBJ2-7; v_call: TRBV5-1; clone_size: .; cdr3_nt: TGCGCCAGCAGCTTGGCTACTAGCGGGGGCTACGAGCAGTACTTC; cdr3_aa: CASSLATSGGYEQYF
d_call: .; j_call: TRBJ1-5; v_call: TRBV10-3; clone_size: .; cdr3_nt: TGTGCCATCAGTGAAGGGGTCTCCAATCAGCCCCAGCATTTT; cdr3_aa: CAISEGVSNQPQHF
d_call: .; j_call: TRBJ2-4; v_call: TRBV7-9; clone_size: few; cdr3_nt: TGTGCCAGCAGCTTAGATCGCGGCCTTAAAAACATTCAGTACTTC; cdr3_aa: CASSLDRGLKNIQYF
d_call: TRBD2; j_call: TRBJ2-5; v_call: TRBV7-9; clone_size: .; cdr3_nt: TGTGCCAGCAGCTCGGGACTAGCGGGACCCATCCAAGAGACCCAGTACTTC; cdr3_aa: CASSSGLAGPIQETQYF
d_call: TRBD2; j_call: TRBJ2-3; v_call: TRBV7-2; clone_size: .; cdr3_nt: TGTGCCAGCAGCTCGAGACTAGCGGGAGCAGGTGATACGCAGTATTTT; cdr3_aa: CASSSRLAGAGDTQYF
d_call: .; j_call: TRBJ1-1; v_call: TRBV28; clone_size: .; cdr3_nt: TGTGCCAGCAGTTTGCCTGGGGGGGATGAGGCTTTCTTT; cdr3_aa: CASSLPGGDEAFF
d_call: .; j_call: TRBJ2-1; v_call: TRBV5-1; clone_size: .; cdr3_nt: TGCGCCAGCAGCCCCGGGACATCCTACAATGAGCAGTTCTTC; cdr3_aa: CASSPGTSYNEQFF
d_call: .; j_call: TRBJ1-3; v_call: TRBV5-5; clone_size: few; cdr3_nt: TGTGCCAGCAGCCTCGGCACGACAGTCTCTGGAAACACCATATATTTT; cdr3_aa: CASSLGTTVSGNTIYF
d_call: .; j_call: TRBJ1-2; v_call: TRBV6-4; clone_size: .; cdr3_nt: TGTGCCAGCAGTCCGGGACAAGGGGTCTATGGCTACACCTTC; cdr3_aa: CASSPGQGVYGYTF
d_call: .; j_call: TRBJ1-5; v_call: TRBV28; clone_size: .; cdr3_nt: TGTGCCAGCAGTTTCGTAGTAGCCCAGCCCCAGCATTTT; cdr3_aa: CASSFVVAQPQHF
d_call: TRBD2; j_call: TRBJ2-3; v_call: TRBV27; clone_size: .; cdr3_nt: TGTGCCAGCAGAAATAATGGACTAGCGGGTGGGGATACGCAGTATTTT; cdr3_aa: CASRNNGLAGGDTQYF
d_call: .; j_call: TRBJ2-7; v_call: TRBV6-1; clone_size: .; cdr3_nt: TGTGCCAGCAGTGAGGGCAGGGGATCCTACGAGCAGTACTTC; cdr3_aa: CASSEGRGSYEQYF
d_call: TRBD1; j_call: TRBJ1-1; v_call: TRBV19; clone_size: .; cdr3_nt: TGTGCCAGTAGTATCCTGGGGGACAGGGGTAGCGGGAACACTGAAGCTTTCTTT; cdr3_aa: CASSILGDRGSGNTEAFF
d_call: .; j_call: TRBJ2-1; v_call: TRBV13; clone_size: .; cdr3_nt: TGTGCCAGCAGAGTTAGCGGCGATTTCTACAATGAGCAGTTCTTC; cdr3_aa: CASRVSGDFYNEQFF
d_call: TRBD1; j_call: TRBJ1-1; v_call: TRBV10-3; clone_size: .; cdr3_nt: TGTGCCATTAAGGGACAGGGGGAGATGAACACTGAAGCTTTCTTT; cdr3_aa: CAIKGQGEMNTEAFF
d_call: .; j_call: TRBJ1-4; v_call: TRBV28; clone_size: .; cdr3_nt: TGTGCCAGCGGCCCAACTAATGAAAAACTGTTTTTT; cdr3_aa: CASGPTNEKLFF
d_call: TRBD2; j_call: TRBJ2-1; v_call: TRBV18; clone_size: .; cdr3_nt: TGTGCCAGCTCACCTTTGGGACTAGCGGATAACAATGAGCAGTTCTTC; cdr3_aa: CASSPLGLADNNEQFF
d_call: .; j_call: TRBJ1-1; v_call: TRBV6-1; clone_size: .; cdr3_nt: TGTGCCAGCAGTGGCTCAGGGGTGCGGTCGGGCACTGAAGCTTTCTTT; cdr3_aa: CASSGSGVRSGTEAFF
d_call: TRBD1; j_call: TRBJ2-5; v_call: TRBV5-1; clone_size: .; cdr3_nt: TGCGCCAGCAGCCCGACAGGGCTGGGAAAGACCCAGTACTTC; cdr3_aa: CASSPTGLGKTQYF
d_call: .; j_call: TRBJ1-1; v_call: TRBV18; clone_size: .; cdr3_nt: TGTGCCAGCTCATCTACGCAGGGGAGGGCTGAAGCTTTCTTT; cdr3_aa: CASSSTQGRAEAFF
d_call: TRBD1; j_call: TRBJ2-2; v_call: TRBV25-1; clone_size: .; cdr3_nt: TGTGCCAGCACGACGTGGACAGGGGGCATCGGGGAGCTGTTTTTT; cdr3_aa: CASTTWTGGIGELFF
d_call: TRBD2; j_call: TRBJ2-2; v_call: TRBV9; clone_size: .; cdr3_nt: TGTGCCAGCAGCACGGGACTAGCGGGAGTTGGGCACGGGGAGCTGTTTTTT; cdr3_aa: CASSTGLAGVGHGELFF
d_call: .; j_call: TRBJ2-5; v_call: TRBV28; clone_size: .; cdr3_nt: TGTGCCAGTCTCCCGGAGACCCAGTACTTC; cdr3_aa: CASLPETQYF
d_call: .; j_call: TRBJ2-2; v_call: TRBV6-5; clone_size: .; cdr3_nt: TGTGCCAGCAGTTACTACAGGGTGGCCGGGGAGCTGTTTTTT; cdr3_aa: CASSYYRVAGELFF
d_call: .; j_call: TRBJ1-4; v_call: TRBV19; clone_size: .; cdr3_nt: TGTGCCAGTACGGAGTTCCAGATGCGTGAAAAACTGTTTTTT; cdr3_aa: CASTEFQMREKLFF
d_call: TRBD2; j_call: TRBJ2-1; v_call: TRBV6-5; clone_size: .; cdr3_nt: TGTGCCAGCAGTCCCCGAGTAGCGGGAGCCACCGAGCAGTTCTTC; cdr3_aa: CASSPRVAGATEQFF
d_call: .; j_call: TRBJ2-7; v_call: TRBV11-2; clone_size: .; cdr3_nt: TGTGCCAGCAGCTTAGTGGCAGGGGAATTCTACGAGCAGTACTTC; cdr3_aa: CASSLVAGEFYEQYF